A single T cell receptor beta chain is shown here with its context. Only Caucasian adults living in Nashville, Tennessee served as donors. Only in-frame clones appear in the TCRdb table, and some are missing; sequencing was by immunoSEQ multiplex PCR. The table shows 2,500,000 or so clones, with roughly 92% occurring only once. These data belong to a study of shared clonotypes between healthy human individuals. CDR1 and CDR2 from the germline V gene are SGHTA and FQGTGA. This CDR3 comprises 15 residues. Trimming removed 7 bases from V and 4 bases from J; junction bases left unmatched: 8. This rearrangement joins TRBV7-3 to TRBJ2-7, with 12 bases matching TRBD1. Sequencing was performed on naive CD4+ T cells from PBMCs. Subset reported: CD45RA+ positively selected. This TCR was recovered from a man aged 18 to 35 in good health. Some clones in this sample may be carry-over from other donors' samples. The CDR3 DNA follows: TGTGCCAGCACCTCAGGGACAGGGGGCTTATACGAGCAGTACTTC. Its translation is CASTSGTGGLYEQYF.